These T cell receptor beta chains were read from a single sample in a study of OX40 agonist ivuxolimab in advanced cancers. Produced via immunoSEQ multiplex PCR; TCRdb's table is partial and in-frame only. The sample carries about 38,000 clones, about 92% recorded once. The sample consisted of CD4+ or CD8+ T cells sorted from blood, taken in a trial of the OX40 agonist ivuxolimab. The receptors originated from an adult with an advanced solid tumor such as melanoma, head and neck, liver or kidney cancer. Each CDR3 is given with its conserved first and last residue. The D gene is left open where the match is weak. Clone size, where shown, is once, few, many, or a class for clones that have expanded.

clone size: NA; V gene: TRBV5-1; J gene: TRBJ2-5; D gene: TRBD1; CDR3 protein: CASSLAQGGPQETQYF; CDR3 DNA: TGCGCCAGCAGCTTGGCACAGGGGGGTCCCCAAGAGACCCAGTACTTC
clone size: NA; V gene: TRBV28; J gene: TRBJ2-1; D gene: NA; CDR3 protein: CASRYNNEQFF; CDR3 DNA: TGTGCCAGCAGGTACAACAATGAGCAGTTCTTC
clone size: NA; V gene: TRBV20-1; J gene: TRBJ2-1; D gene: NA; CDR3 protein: CSARVWNEQFF; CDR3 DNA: TGCAGTGCTAGAGTATGGAATGAGCAGTTCTTC
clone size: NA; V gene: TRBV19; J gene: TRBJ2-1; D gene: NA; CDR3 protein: CASSSYRDAGTRGAYNEQFF; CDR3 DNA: TGTGCCAGTAGTTCATACAGGGACGCCGGGACCCGGGGGGCCTACAATGAGCAGTTCTTC
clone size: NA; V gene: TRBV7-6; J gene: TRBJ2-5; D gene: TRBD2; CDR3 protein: CASSAGLAGGTQYF; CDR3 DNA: TGTGCCAGCAGCGCGGGACTAGCAGGGGGGACCCAGTACTTC
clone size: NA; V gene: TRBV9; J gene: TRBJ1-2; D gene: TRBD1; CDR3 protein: CASSGRTGDYGYTF; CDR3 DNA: TGTGCCAGCAGCGGGCGGACAGGAGACTATGGCTACACCTTC
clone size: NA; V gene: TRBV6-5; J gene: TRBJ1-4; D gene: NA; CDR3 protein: CASSSSDKAEKLFF; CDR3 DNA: TGTGCCAGCAGTTCCTCGGACAAGGCTGAGAAACTGTTTTTT
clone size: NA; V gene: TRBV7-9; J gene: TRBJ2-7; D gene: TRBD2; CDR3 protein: CASCGGDYEQYF; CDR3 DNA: TGTGCCAGCTGCGGGGGGGACTACGAGCAGTACTTC
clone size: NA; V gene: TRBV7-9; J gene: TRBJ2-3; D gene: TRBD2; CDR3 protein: CASSLSGGLVGHTQYF; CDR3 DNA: TGTGCCAGCAGCTTATCGGGGGGACTAGTCGGGCATACGCAGTATTTT
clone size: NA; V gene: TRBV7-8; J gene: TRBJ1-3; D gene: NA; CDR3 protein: CASSPRTSSSGNTIYF; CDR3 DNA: TGTGCCAGCAGCCCTCGGACAAGTTCCTCTGGAAACACCATATATTTT
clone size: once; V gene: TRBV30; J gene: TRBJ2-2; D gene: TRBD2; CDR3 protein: CAWSDSGRDTGELFF; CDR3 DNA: TGTGCCTGGAGTGATAGCGGGAGAGACACCGGGGAGCTGTTTTTT
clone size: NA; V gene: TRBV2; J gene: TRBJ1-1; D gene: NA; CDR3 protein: CASTRDRQAFF; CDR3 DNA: TGTGCCAGCACCCGCGACAGGCAAGCTTTCTTT
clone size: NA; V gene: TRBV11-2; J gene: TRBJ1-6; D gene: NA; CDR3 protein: CASSLDPRLGSPLHF; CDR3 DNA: TGTGCCAGCAGCTTAGATCCTCGGTTGGGTTCACCCCTCCACTTT
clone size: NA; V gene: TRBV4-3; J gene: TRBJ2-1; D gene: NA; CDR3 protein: CASSQENGLPYNEQFF; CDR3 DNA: TGCGCCAGCAGCCAAGAGAACGGACTCCCATACAATGAGCAGTTCTTC
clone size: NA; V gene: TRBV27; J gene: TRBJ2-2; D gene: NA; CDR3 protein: CASTLGGGVNTGELFF; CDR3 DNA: TGTGCCAGCACTTTGGGCGGCGGGGTGAACACCGGGGAGCTGTTTTTT
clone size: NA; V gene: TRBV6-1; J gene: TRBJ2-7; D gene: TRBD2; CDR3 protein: CASNFWRLASYEQYF; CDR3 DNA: TGTGCCAGCAACTTCTGGAGACTAGCGTCTTACGAGCAGTACTTC
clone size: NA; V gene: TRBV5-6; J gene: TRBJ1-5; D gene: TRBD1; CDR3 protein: CASSLGAGGPNQPQHF; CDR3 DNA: TGTGCCAGCAGCTTGGGGGCAGGGGGTCCCAATCAGCCCCAGCATTTT
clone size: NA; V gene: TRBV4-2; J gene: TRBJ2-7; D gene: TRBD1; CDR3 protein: CASSAGTGGSYEQYF; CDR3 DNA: TGTGCCAGCAGCGCCGGGACAGGGGGCTCCTACGAGCAGTACTTC
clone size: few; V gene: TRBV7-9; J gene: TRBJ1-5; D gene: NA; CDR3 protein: CASSFGNQPQHF; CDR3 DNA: TGTGCCAGCAGCTTCGGCAATCAGCCCCAGCATTTT
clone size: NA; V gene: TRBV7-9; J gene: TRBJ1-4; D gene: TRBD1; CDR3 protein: CASSIGTGGEKLFF; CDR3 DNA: TGTGCCAGCAGCATCGGGACAGGGGGTGAAAAACTGTTTTTT
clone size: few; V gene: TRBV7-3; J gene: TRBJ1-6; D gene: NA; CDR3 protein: CASSLGGNSPLHF; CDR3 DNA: TGTGCCAGCAGCTTAGGGGGTAATTCACCCCTCCACTTT
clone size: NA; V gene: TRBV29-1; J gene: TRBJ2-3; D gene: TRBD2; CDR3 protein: CSVVGGSMTDTQYF; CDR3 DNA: TGCAGCGTTGTGGGCGGGAGCATGACAGATACGCAGTATTTT
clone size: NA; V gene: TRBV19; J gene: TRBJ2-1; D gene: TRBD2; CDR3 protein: CASSQTSGYNEQFF; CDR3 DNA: TGTGCCAGTAGTCAGACTAGCGGGTACAATGAGCAGTTCTTC
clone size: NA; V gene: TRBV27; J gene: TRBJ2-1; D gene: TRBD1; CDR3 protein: CASSPGDSSSPYYNEQFF; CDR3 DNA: TGTGCCAGCAGTCCCGGGGACAGCTCTTCGCCTTATTACAATGAGCAGTTCTTC
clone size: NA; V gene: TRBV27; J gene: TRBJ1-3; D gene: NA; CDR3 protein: CASSSYTGFPGNTIYF; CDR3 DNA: TGTGCCAGCAGTTCATATACAGGGTTTCCTGGAAACACCATATATTTT
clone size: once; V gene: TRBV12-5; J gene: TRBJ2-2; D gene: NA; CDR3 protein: CASGLVLRVTGELFF; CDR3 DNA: TGTGCTAGTGGTTTGGTATTGAGGGTCACCGGGGAGCTGTTTTTT
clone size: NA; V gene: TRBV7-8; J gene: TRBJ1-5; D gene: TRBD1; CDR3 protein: CASSLGTVRNQPQHF; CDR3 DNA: TGTGCCAGCAGCCTAGGGACAGTTCGAAATCAGCCCCAGCATTTT
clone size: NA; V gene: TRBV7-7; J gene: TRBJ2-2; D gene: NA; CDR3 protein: CASSPFDLANTGELFF; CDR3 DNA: TGTGCTAGCAGCCCTTTTGACCTCGCGAACACCGGGGAGCTGTTTTTT
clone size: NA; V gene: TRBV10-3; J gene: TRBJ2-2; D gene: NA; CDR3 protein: CAISGIAGELFF; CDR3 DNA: TGTGCCATCAGCGGGATCGCCGGGGAGCTGTTTTTT
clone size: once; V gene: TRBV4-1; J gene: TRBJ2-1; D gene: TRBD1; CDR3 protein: CASSDKRTGTGTYNEQFF; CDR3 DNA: TGCGCCAGCAGTGATAAAAGGACCGGGACAGGGACTTACAATGAGCAGTTCTTC
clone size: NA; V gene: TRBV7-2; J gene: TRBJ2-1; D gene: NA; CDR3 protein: CASSLEVSPYNEQFF; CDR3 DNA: TGTGCCAGCAGCTTAGAAGTGAGCCCTTACAATGAGCAGTTCTTC
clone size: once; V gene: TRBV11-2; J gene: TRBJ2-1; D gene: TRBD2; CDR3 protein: CASSSGPTSGRNEQFF; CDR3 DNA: TGTGCCAGCAGCTCCGGCCCGACTAGCGGGAGAAATGAGCAGTTCTTC
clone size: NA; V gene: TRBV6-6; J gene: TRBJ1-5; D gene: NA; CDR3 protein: CASSYSRKGSNQPQHF; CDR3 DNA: TGTGCCAGCAGTTACTCGAGGAAAGGGAGCAATCAGCCCCAGCATTTT
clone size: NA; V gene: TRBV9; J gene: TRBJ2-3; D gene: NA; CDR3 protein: CASSVYGSTDTQYF; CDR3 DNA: TGTGCCAGCAGCGTTTACGGTAGCACAGATACGCAGTATTTT
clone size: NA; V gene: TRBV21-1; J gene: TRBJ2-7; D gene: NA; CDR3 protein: CASSKGSDRVDEQYF; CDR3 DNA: TGTGCCAGCAGCAAAGGGTCGGACAGGGTGGACGAGCAGTACTTC
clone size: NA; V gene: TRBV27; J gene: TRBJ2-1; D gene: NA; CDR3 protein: CASRGTSYNEQFF; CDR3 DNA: TGTGCCAGCAGGGGAACCAGCTACAATGAGCAGTTCTTC
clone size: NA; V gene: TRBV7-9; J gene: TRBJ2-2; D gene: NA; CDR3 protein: CASSFDTGELFF; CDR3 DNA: TGTGCCAGCAGCTTCGACACCGGGGAGCTGTTTTTT
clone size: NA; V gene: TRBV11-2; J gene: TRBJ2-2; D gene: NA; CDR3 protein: CASSLGPSRFTGELFF; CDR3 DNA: TGTGCCAGCAGCTTAGGGCCGAGTAGATTCACCGGGGAGCTGTTTTTT
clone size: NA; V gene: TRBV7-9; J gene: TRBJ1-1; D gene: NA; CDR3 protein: CASSPSNRETEAFF; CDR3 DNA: TGTGCCAGCAGCCCGTCGAACAGGGAGACTGAAGCTTTCTTT
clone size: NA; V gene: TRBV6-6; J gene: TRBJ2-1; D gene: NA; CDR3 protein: CASRQVGSANEQFF; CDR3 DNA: TGTGCCAGCAGACAAGTGGGGTCAGCCAATGAGCAGTTCTTC
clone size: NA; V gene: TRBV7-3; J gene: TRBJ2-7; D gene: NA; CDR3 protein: CASSLTILDEQYF; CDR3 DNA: TGTGCCAGCAGCCTGACGATACTAGACGAGCAGTACTTC
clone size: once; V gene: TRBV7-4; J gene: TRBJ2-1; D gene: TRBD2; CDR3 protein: CASSLTSGLFDEQFF; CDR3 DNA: TGTGCCAGCAGCTTGACTAGCGGCCTTTTCGATGAGCAGTTCTTC
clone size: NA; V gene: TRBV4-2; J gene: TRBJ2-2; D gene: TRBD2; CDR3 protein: CASSGREAGELFF; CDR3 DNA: TGTGCCAGCAGCGGCCGGGAGGCCGGGGAGCTGTTTTTT
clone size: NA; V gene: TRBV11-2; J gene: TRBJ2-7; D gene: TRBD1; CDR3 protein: CASSLIQGFTYEQYF; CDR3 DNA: TGTGCCAGCAGCTTAATACAGGGGTTCACCTACGAGCAGTACTTC
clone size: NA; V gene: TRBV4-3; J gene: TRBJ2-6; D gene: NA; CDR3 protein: CASSQDGLNSGANVLTF; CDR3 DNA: TGCGCCAGCAGCCAAGATGGACTAAACTCTGGGGCCAACGTCCTGACTTTC
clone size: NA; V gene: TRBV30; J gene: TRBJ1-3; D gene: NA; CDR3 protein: CAWSPPGRALSGNTIYF; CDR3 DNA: TGTGCCTGGAGCCCCCCTGGGCGCGCACTCTCTGGAAACACCATATATTTT
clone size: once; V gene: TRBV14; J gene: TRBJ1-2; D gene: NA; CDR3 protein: CASRPAGGHGYTF; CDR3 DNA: TGTGCCAGCCGACCCGCGGGAGGGCATGGCTACACCTTC
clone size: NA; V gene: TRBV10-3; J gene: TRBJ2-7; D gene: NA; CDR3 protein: CAISESAETGTYEQYF; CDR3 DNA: TGTGCCATCAGTGAGTCGGCCGAGACGGGGACCTACGAGCAGTACTTC
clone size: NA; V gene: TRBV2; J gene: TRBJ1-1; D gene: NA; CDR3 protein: CASSEAWGAFF; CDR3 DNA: TGTGCCAGCAGTGAAGCTTGGGGAGCTTTCTTT
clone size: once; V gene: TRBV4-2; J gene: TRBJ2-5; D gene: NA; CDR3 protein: CASSQGLADVGETQYF; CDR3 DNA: TGTGCCAGCAGCCAAGGTCTAGCAGACGTTGGAGAGACCCAGTACTTC
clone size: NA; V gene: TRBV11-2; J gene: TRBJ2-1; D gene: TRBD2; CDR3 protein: CASTKLAGGLLPYNEQFF; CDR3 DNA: TGTGCCAGCACCAAACTAGCGGGAGGGCTTCTCCCCTACAATGAGCAGTTCTTC
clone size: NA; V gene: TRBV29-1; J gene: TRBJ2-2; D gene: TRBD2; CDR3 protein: CSALADTGELFF; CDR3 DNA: TGCAGCGCCCTAGCGGATACCGGGGAGCTGTTTTTT
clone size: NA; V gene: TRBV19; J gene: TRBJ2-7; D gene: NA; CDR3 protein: CASSAVEGGEQYF; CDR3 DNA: TGTGCCAGTAGTGCCGTCGAGGGGGGCGAGCAGTACTTC
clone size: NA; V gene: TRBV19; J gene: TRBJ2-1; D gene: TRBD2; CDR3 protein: CASSEGGSLYNEQFF; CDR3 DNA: TGTGCCAGTAGTGAAGGCGGGAGTTTATACAATGAGCAGTTCTTC
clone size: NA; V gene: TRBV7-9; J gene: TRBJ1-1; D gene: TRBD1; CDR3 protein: CASSSPQGAYTEAFF; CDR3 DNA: TGTGCCAGCAGCTCGCCACAGGGGGCCTACACTGAAGCTTTCTTT
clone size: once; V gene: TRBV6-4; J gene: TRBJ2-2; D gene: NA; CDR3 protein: CASSGDTYTGELFF; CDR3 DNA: TGTGCCAGCAGTGGTGACACATACACCGGGGAGCTGTTTTTT
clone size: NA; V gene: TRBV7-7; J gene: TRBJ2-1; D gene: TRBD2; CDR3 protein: CASSLAPPGRVYNEQFF; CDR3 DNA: TGTGCCAGCAGCTTAGCGCCCCCCGGGAGGGTCTACAATGAGCAGTTCTTC
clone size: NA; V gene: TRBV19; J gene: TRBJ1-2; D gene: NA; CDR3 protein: CASMEGDYGYTF; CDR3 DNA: TGTGCCAGTATGGAGGGAGACTATGGCTACACCTTC